Presented here are 17 T cell receptor beta chains from one specimen sequenced in a study of blood T cell repertoires in COVID-19. Sequencing used immunoSEQ multiplex PCR; TCRdb keeps in-frame clones, though not all of them. The data show around 50,000 clones, 90% seen once. The sequenced material came from peripheral blood. The source of these receptors is a man between 70 and 80 years old with active COVID-19.

There are a few counts of this clone. V is TRBV7-9 and J is TRBJ2-2; TRBD2 agrees at 7 bases. In germline, CDR1 is SEHNR, CDR2 FQNEAQ (reference sequence). With V trimmed by 3 bases and J by 3 bases, 7 bases remained unmatched. The CDR3 sequence is 16 residues long. The CDR3 protein is CASSFSSGFYTGELFF. The CDR3, as DNA: TGTGCCAGCAGCTTCAGTAGCGGGTTTTACACCGGGGAGCTGTTTTTT.

V gene TRBV12-3 or TRBV12-4 combines with J gene TRBJ1-2; unclear D gene. V gave up 5 bases and J gave up 6 bases, with 13 bases separating them. The CDR3 totals 13 residues. Here the CDR3 reads CASSLGRVDGYTF. The CDR3 DNA reads as TGTGCCAGCAGTCTCGGGAGGGTCGATGGCTACACCTTC.

For the CDR3, the DNA is TGTGCCTGGAGCTGGGGCAGGGGGACATACGAGCAGTACTTC. Translating gives CAWSWGRGTYEQYF. The chain joins TRBV30 to TRBJ2-7, with 7 positions matching TRBD1. The CDR3 covers 14 residues. V lost 3 bases and J lost 4; bases outside the gene matches: 9. The germline V gene has CDR1 GTSNPN and CDR2 SVGIG (reference sequence).

J is TRBJ2-3 and V is TRBV7-2; possible D gene TRBD2, 7 bases. Germline V gives CDR1 SGHTA, CDR2 FQGNSA. Trimming cost V 5 bases and J 2 bases, with 17 bases left between them. The CDR3 covers 16 residues. CDR3 sequence reads: CASSPGGRGYTDTQYF. The CDR3 bases are TGTGCCAGCAGCCCCGGGGGGCGGGGGTACACAGATACGCAGTATTTT.

The gene calls are TRBV6-5 and TRBJ2-3; TRBD2 agrees at 8 bases. V lost 2 bases to trimming and J lost 8 bases; unmatched junction nucleotides: 9. CDR3 length equals 15 residues. Germline V CDR1 and CDR2: MNHEY, SVGAGI. CDR3 nucleotide sequence: TGTGCCAGCAGTTACGGGCGGGGGGCCCATGGTACGCAGTATTTT. This gives the protein CASSYGRGAHGTQYF.

This rearrangement joins TRBV7-2 to TRBJ2-4; 15 nucleotides agree with TRBD2. The V segment lost 0 bases and the J segment 6 bases; nucleotides outside the gene matches: 3. The germline V gene encodes CDR1 SGHTA and CDR2 FQGNSA. The CDR3 contains 17 residues. The CDR3 coding sequence is TGTGCCAGCAGCTTAGCGGGGACTAGCGGGGGGACAAACATTCAGTACTTC. Translated, it gives CASSLAGTSGGTNIQYF.

In its sample, this clone was seen once. The genes are TRBV24-1 and TRBJ2-5; 8 bases fit TRBD1. Losses at the gene ends were 3 bases for V and 4 bases for J; bases not matched to a gene: 3. The CDR3 totals 14 residues. Germline assignment: CDR1 KGHDR and CDR2 SFDVKD. The CDR3 bases are TGTGCCACCAGTGATCCAGGACAGGGAGAGACCCAGTACTTC. Residues: CATSDPGQGETQYF.

The chain couples TRBV7-9 to TRBJ1-5; TRBD1 aligns across 8 bases. Germline CDR1 reads SEHNR; CDR2 reads FQNEAQ (reference sequence). Trimming took 6 bases from V and 1 from J; bases not matched to a gene: 2. This CDR3 has 14 residues. CDR3 in amino acids: CASSRQGSNQPQHF. The CDR3, as DNA: TGTGCCAGCAGTCGACAGGGGAGCAATCAGCCCCAGCATTTT.

This clone was detected once. The J gene is TRBJ2-1, the V gene TRBV3-1 (or the pseudogene TRBV3-2); 13 nucleotides match TRBD2. Germline V gives CDR1 LGHDT, CDR2 YNNKEL (reference sequence). V lost 3 bases, J lost 6 bases, and 8 bases stayed unmatched. The CDR3 has 17 amino acids. The CDR3 spells CASSHPGLAGPSNEQFF. CDR3 DNA: TGTGCCAGCAGCCACCCGGGACTAGCGGGACCCTCCAATGAGCAGTTCTTC.

The V gene is TRBV21-1, the J gene TRBJ2-1; the D call of TRBD2 is as the table states it, not checked on the DNA. TRBV21-1 is classified as a pseudogene. CDR3 length equals 13 residues. CDR3 sequence (DNA): TGTGCCAGCAGTCGGGGGGGCCGCAATGAGCAGTTCTTC. This codes for CASSRGGRNEQFF.

The chain has TRBV5-5 and TRBJ2-6, with D possibly matching TRBD1 (6 bases). V was pared by 4 bases and J by 0 bases, with 14 bases between. The CDR3 loop spans 17 amino acids. Per germline, CDR1 SGHKS and CDR2 YYEKEE (reference sequence). CDR3 amino acids: CASSILQGSSGANVLTF. CDR3 in DNA: TGTGCCAGCAGCATCTTGCAGGGGAGCTCTGGGGCCAACGTCCTGACTTTC.

V usage is TRBV18 and J usage is TRBJ1-1; unclear D gene. The V end lost 3 bases, the J end lost 0 bases, and 2 bases lay between the germline ends. The length of the CDR3 is 12 residues. CDR1 and CDR2 from the germline V gene are KGHSH and LQKENI. The CDR3 DNA reads TGTGCCAGCTCACCCATGAACACTGAAGCTTTCTTT. Amino acids: CASSPMNTEAFF.

The V call is TRBV5-3, the J call TRBJ2-1; 14 bases are a match to TRBD2. TRBV5-3 is an open reading frame whose function is uncertain. The trim removed 4 bases at V and 8 bases at J, leaving 8 bases unmatched. The CDR3 runs 16 residues. CDR3 residues: CARSGMTSGRGDEQFF. In nucleotides, the CDR3 is TGTGCCAGAAGCGGAATGACTAGCGGGAGGGGCGATGAGCAGTTCTTC.

The V and J genes are TRBV4-3 and TRBJ1-2; 9 nucleotides agree with TRBD1. Looked up from germline, CDR1 is LGHNA and CDR2 is YSLEER. The length of the CDR3 is 20 residues. V dropped 3 bases and J dropped 8; count of bases not matched to a gene: 25. The CDR3 nucleotides read TGCGCCAGCAGCCAGGACAGGGGATCTTTGACCATATTGATAAACGACGGCTACACCTTC. It codes for CASSQDRGSLTILINDGYTF.

This clone was found a few times. The chain has TRBV6-6 and TRBJ1-5, with D perhaps TRBD1 (5 bases). Deletions cut 6 bases from V and 5 bases from J, with 17 bases between. Germline V CDR1 and CDR2: MNHNY, SVGAGI (reference sequence). The CDR3 has 15 amino acids. The CDR3 bases are TGTGCCAGCAGCCCTTGGAGAGGAGGGGATCAGCCCCAGCATTTT. Protein sequence: CASSPWRGGDQPQHF.

This chain uses TRBV6-5 with TRBJ1-5; 9 bases match TRBD1. Per germline, CDR1 MNHEY and CDR2 SVGAGI. With V trimmed by 7 bases and J by 4 bases, 5 bases remained unmatched. This CDR3 has 14 residues. The CDR3, as DNA: TGTGCCAGCACCTTGGACAGGGGAAATCAGCCCCAGCATTTT. Residues: CASTLDRGNQPQHF.

The genes are TRBV28 and TRBJ2-7, with D possibly being TRBD1 (6 bases). The V end was cut by 8 bases, the J end by 1 base, with 12 bases between. This CDR3 is built from 13 residues. Germline V gene data show CDR1 as MDHEN and CDR2 as SYDVKM. The CDR3 nucleotides read TGTGCCAGCCTGAGACAGGTTTCCTACGAGCAGTACTTC. This gives the protein CASLRQVSYEQYF.